The clone carrying this T cell receptor beta chain appeared a single time. Its antigen is not known. Trimming took 8 bases from V and 3 from J, leaving 10 bases between them. The CDR3 consists of 12 residues. Germline loops: CDR1 LNHDA, CDR2 SQIVND (reference sequence). The sample comes from a study of T cell responses to AZD1222 COVID-19 vaccine. The study, taken as a whole, reports: Mostly white British, mostly female donors; authors suggested clonal diversity may be underestimated.

The protocol was immunoSEQ multiplex PCR, while the TCRdb copy is restricted to in-frame clones and leaves out a portion. Of 150,000 to 200,000 clones in the sample, 90% to 95% were seen once. This rearrangement joins TRBV19 to TRBJ1-2; tentative D call: TRBD1 (5 bases). The sample here was peripheral blood, taken on day 0 of AZD1222 vaccination. This clonotype was obtained from an adult in good health. The CDR3: CASAGTDYGYTF. In DNA, the CDR3 is TGTGCCAGTGCCGGGACGGACTATGGCTACACCTTC.